This T cell receptor (beta chain) was recorded in a study of cytomegalovirus exposure and HLA in healthy donors. CDR1 is GTSNPN, CDR2 SVGIG, per germline (reference sequence). This CDR3 is 13 amino acids long. Trimming took 0 bases from V and 2 from J, leaving 7 bases between them. Primers included in the PCR were 60 Vbeta and 13 Jbeta primers. Generated by immunoSEQ multiplex PCR, the TCRdb table keeps only in-frame clones and is missing some. The repertoire holds 80,000 to 100,000 clones, around 73% seen once, with about 3.5% in the top ten. Material: PBMCs. The chain is built from TRBV30 and TRBJ1-2; no definite D call. The clonotype comes from a man aged 40-55 years in good health and CMV-seronegative. The CDR3 loop reads CAWSVTPNYGYTF. The CDR3 DNA reads as TGTGCCTGGAGTGTGACACCGAACTATGGCTACACCTTC.